This TCR beta chain was obtained from a study of cytomegalovirus exposure and HLA in healthy donors. Broader study findings: Most TCR sequences were seen very rarely across donors, but some public TCRs occurred in many.

Trimming stripped 6 bases from V and 4 bases from J, with 14 bases between. The CDR3 runs to 14 residues. The germline gives CDR1 SGHTS, CDR2 YDEGEE. 60 Vbeta and 13 Jbeta primers were used in PCR. Profiling relied on immunoSEQ multiplex PCR, and the TCRdb table lists in-frame clones only, not all of them. The sample records 80,000 to 130,000 clones, 79% being singletons. On this clone itself: Its antigen is not known.

The sample consisted of PBMCs. The origin of this receptor is a female donor in good health and CMV-seropositive. This rearrangement joins TRBV5-8 to TRBJ2-1; the D gene is possibly TRBD1 (6 bases). CDR3 in DNA: TGTGCCAGCAAACAGGGACCGGTTTACAATGAGCAGTTCTTC. Translation gives CASKQGPVYNEQFF.